The following is a TCR beta chain sequence with its context. Its antigen is not identified. This specimen comes from a study of OX40 agonist ivuxolimab in advanced cancers. Study-wide background: Patients were infused with ivuxolimab every 2 weeks at 0.01 to 10 mg/kg.

The CDR3 is 15 residues long. Germline CDR1 reads KGHSH; CDR2 reads LQKENI. V was cut by 6 bases and J by 5 bases, with 19 bases left in between. Produced via immunoSEQ multiplex PCR; TCRdb's table is partial and in-frame only. The table shows about 96,000 clones, with about 84% occurring only once. Points from the study as a whole: CD4+ and CD8+ blood T cells expanded clonally by week 6 at 0.1 to 3.0 mg/kg.

This TCR derives from an adult with an advanced solid tumor such as melanoma, head and neck, liver or kidney cancer. The sample was CD4+ or CD8+ T cells sorted from blood, taken in a trial of the OX40 agonist ivuxolimab. The chain combines TRBV18 with TRBJ1-2; unclear D gene. CDR3 residues: CASSSGLTPEYGYTF. CDR3 DNA sequence: TGTGCCAGCTCCTCGGGCCTTACCCCCGAATATGGCTACACCTTC.